This TCR beta chain was identified during a study of T cells expressing NK-cell markers (dated by TCRdb to about 2020). Regarding the research as a whole: In sorted CD3+CD56+NKG2C+, CD3+CD56+NKG2C- and CD3+CD56-NKG2C+ T-cell subsets from 8 or 9 donors, TCR beta-chain repertoires were profiled. Of the eight sequenced donors, seven were found to be HCMV-seropositive and one was found to be HCMV-seronegative. The eight sequenced donors were randomly selected healthy volunteers, three men and five women. Illumina HiSeq 2000/2500, MiSeq or NextSeq was used to sequence libraries as 2 x 150 bp reads. Beyond this particular receptor, the publication reports: Those dominant clonotypes were again the most abundant among CD3+CD56-NKG2C+ cells in a few donors, at about 28.3-60.1%. It remained unclear whether the expanded NKG2C-expressing T cell clones were specific for HCMV antigens. In more than five donors, the dominant CD3+CD56+NKG2C+ clonotypes were found to rank among the top 10 CD8+ clonotypes and to make up about 1.0-7.5% of CD8+ T cells.

For sequencing, an Illumina HiSeq 2000 was employed. TCR beta cDNA libraries were made by 5'RACE template switching that added a universal primer site and unique molecular identifiers. cDNA synthesis was primed from the TCR beta constant segment and was followed by two successive PCR amplification steps. From the authors' description of their analysis: MIGEC was used to demultiplex reads and group reads by UMI, and MiTCR was used to assemble and quantify clonotypes. To exclude erroneous sequences, any TCR cDNA sequence not supported by at least two reads was discarded. The tcR package was used for downstream repertoire analysis, and clonotypes were matched across fractions by CDR3 nucleotide sequence plus V segment. Antigen specificity was annotated against VDJdb with VDJmatch, allowing one amino acid substitution in CDR3. Following reprocessing of the reads by TCRdb, the data hold one row per CDR3 protein sequence and no DNA is available. TCRdb's processing, not the study's, gives the V and J calls here. In this sample's table one finds about 260,000 distinct CDR3 sequences. The ten biggest clones cover about 0.4% of the sample.

Including the terminal cysteine and phenylalanine, the CDR3 comprises 14 residues. No DNA has been recorded. Notes on this clonotype: What antigen it recognizes has not been identified.

A commercial ELISA kit detecting HCMV-specific IgG in serum was used to determine HCMV serostatus. Ficoll density gradient centrifugation was used to isolate peripheral blood mononuclear cells from blood. Specimen: blood T cells: a sorted CD56 or NKG2C T cell subset, CD4+ or CD8+ T cells, or bulk PBMC T cells (not recorded which). This clonotype was sampled from a man younger than 35 in good health. Donor details come from another sample of the same person, matched by shared clones. The chain was built from TRBV12-3 or TRBV12-4 and TRBJ1-4; no DNA is available, so the TRBD1 call from TCRdb remains unchecked. CDR3 region: CASSFGGGNEKLFF.